Many counts were recorded for the clone carrying this T cell receptor beta chain. These data belong to a study of regulatory T cells in long-lasting Graves disease. Time point noted: newly diagnosed GD, antithyroid drugs for less than 3 months. From PBMCs, RNA was extracted and then used to make the TCR library. Sequencing libraries for TCR beta were prepared with iRepertoire HTBI primers and Arm-PCR of CDR3 regions. TCRdb analysed the multiplex PCR reads with MiXCR anew, one entry per CDR3 protein. Of roughly 520,000 distinct CDR3 sequences in the sample, 12% were seen once. Trimming pared 4 bases from V and 4 bases from J, leaving 13 bases between. This CDR3 is 14 amino acids long. Germline V gene sequence: CDR1 LGHDT, CDR2 YNNKEL (reference sequence). This sample was also put to use in a study of T cells in Graves' hyperthyroidism and ophthalmopathy.

V gene TRBV3-1 combines with J gene TRBJ1-1; D gene unclear. This TCR came from a woman aged 30 to 39 with Graves disease. The sample here was peripheral blood mononuclear cells (PBMCs), taken at new diagnosis, from a patient treated with antithyroid drugs. The CDR3 DNA follows: TGTGCCAGCAGCCCGCGTGGAGGATCCACTGAAGCTTTCTTT. Translation gives CASSPRGGSTEAFF.